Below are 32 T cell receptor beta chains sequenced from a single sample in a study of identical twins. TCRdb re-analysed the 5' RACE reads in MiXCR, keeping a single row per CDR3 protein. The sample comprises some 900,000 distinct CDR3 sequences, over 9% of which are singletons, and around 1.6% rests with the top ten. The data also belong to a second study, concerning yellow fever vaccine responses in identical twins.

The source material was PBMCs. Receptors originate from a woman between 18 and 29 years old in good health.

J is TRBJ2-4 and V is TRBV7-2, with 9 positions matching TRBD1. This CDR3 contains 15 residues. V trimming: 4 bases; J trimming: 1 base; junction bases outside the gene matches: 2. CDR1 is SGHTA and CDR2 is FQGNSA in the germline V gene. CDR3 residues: CASSSGQGAKNIQYF. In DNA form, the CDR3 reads TGTGCCAGCAGCTCAGGACAGGGGGCCAAAAACATTCAGTACTTC.

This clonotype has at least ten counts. The DNA for the CDR3 is TGTGCCAGCACACGTAGGGAGGCGAGTTTCTACGAGCAGTACTTC. Its protein product is CASTRREASFYEQYF. The chain links TRBV12-3 or TRBV12-4 to TRBJ2-7; perhaps TRBD2 as D (6 bases). The CDR3 is 15 amino acids. V lost 7 bases to trimming and J lost 3 bases, with 19 bases between them.

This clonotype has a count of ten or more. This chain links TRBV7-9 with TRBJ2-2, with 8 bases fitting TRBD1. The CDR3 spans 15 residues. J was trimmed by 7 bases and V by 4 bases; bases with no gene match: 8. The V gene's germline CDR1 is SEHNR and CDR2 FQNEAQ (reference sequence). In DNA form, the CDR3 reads TGTGCCAGCAGCTCTGGACAGGGATATAGCGGGGAGCTGTTTTTT. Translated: CASSSGQGYSGELFF.

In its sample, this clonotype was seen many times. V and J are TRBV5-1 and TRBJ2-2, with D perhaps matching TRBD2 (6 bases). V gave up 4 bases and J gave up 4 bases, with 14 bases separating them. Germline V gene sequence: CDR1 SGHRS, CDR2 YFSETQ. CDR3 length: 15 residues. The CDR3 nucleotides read TGCGCCAGCAGCCGCGGGAACTCAGGCACCGGGGAGCTGTTTTTT. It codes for CASSRGNSGTGELFF.

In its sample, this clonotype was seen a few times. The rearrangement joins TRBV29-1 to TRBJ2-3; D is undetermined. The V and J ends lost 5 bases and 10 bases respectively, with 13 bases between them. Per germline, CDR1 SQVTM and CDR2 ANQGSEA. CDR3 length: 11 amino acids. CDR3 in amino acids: CSVNGIGAQYF. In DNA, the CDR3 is TGCAGCGTTAATGGCATTGGGGCGCAGTATTTT.

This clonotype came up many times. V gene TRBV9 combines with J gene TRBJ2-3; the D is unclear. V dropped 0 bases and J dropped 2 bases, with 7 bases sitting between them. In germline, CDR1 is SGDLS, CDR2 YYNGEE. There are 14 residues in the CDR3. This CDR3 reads CASSVARFTDTQYF. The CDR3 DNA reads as TGTGCCAGCAGCGTAGCACGGTTCACAGATACGCAGTATTTT.

CDR3: CSARDPMTVPGELFF. Here the CDR3 DNA reads TGCAGTGCTAGAGACCCTATGACAGTTCCCGGGGAGCTGTTTTTT. The V call is TRBV20-1, the J call TRBJ2-2, with D maybe TRBD1 (5 bases). Trimming stripped 0 bases from V and 6 bases from J, with 14 bases between. Germline-derived CDR1 and CDR2 are DFQATT and SNEGSKA (reference sequence). This CDR3 is built from 15 residues.

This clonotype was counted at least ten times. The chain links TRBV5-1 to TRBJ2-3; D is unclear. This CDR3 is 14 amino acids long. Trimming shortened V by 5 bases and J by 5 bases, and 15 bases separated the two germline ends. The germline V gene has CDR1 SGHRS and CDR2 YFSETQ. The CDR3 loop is CASSLELDLDTQYF. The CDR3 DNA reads TGCGCCAGCAGTCTGGAGCTAGATCTAGATACGCAGTATTTT.

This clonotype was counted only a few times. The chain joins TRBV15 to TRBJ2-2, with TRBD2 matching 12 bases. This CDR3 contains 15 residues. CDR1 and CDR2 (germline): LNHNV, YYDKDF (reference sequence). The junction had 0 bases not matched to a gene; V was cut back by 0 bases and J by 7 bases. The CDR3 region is CATSRETSGGGELFF. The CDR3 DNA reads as TGTGCCACCAGCAGAGAGACTAGCGGGGGCGGGGAGCTGTTTTTT.

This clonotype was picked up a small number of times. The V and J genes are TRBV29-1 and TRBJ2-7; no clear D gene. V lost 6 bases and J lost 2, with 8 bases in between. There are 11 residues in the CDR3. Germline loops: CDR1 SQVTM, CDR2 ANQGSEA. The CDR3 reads CSVERPYEQYF. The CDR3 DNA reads TGCAGCGTGGAAAGGCCCTACGAGCAGTACTTC.

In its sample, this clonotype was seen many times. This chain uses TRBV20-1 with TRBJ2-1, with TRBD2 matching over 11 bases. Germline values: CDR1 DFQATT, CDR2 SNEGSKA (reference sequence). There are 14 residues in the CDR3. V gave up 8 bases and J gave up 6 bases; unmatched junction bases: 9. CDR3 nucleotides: TGCAGTCCAGATACTAGCGGGGGCTCCAATGAGCAGTTCTTC. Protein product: CSPDTSGGSNEQFF.

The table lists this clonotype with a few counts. As DNA, the CDR3 is TGCGCCAGCAGCCAAGATTATTCGGGCAGGGGGACCAATCAGCCCCAGCATTTT. It translates to CASSQDYSGRGTNQPQHF. The V call is TRBV4-1, the J call TRBJ1-5; 7 bases are shared with TRBD1. Germline V gene lookup returns CDR1 MGHRA and CDR2 YSYEKL. V was clipped by 0 bases and J by 3 bases; unmatched bases: 11. The CDR3 has 18 amino acids.

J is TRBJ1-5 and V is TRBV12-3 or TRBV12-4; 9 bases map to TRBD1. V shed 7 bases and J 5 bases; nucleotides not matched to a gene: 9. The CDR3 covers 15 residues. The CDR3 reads CASTNRGRFHQPQHF. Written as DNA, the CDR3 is TGTGCCAGCACTAACAGGGGGCGTTTTCATCAGCCCCAGCATTTT.

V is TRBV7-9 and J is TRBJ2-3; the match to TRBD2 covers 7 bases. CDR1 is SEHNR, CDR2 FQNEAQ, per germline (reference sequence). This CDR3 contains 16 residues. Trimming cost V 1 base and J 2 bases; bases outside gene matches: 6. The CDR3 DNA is TGTGCCAGCAGCTTAGTCGATAGCGGGCCCACAGATACGCAGTATTTT. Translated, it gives CASSLVDSGPTDTQYF.

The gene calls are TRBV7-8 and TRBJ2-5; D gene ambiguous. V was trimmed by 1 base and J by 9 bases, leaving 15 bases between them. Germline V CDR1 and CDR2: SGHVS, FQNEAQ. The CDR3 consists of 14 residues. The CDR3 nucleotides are TGTGCCAGCAGCTTAGGGCCAACATACTCCCCCCAGTACTTC. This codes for CASSLGPTYSPQYF.

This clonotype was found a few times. DNA for the CDR3: TGCGCCAGCAGCCTTTGGCCGGGCCCCTGGAACACCGGGGAGCTGTTTTTT. It translates to CASSLWPGPWNTGELFF. The chain joins TRBV4-1 to TRBJ2-2; D call uncertain. The V end was cut by 4 bases, the J end by 1 base, with 16 bases between. The CDR3 consists of 17 residues. The germline V gene has CDR1 MGHRA and CDR2 YSYEKL.

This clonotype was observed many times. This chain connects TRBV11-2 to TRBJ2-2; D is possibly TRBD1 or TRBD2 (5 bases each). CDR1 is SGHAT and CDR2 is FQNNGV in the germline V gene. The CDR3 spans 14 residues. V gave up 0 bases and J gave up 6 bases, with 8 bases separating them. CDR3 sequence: CASSLDRGPGELFF. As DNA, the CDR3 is TGTGCCAGCAGCTTAGATCGGGGCCCCGGGGAGCTGTTTTTT.

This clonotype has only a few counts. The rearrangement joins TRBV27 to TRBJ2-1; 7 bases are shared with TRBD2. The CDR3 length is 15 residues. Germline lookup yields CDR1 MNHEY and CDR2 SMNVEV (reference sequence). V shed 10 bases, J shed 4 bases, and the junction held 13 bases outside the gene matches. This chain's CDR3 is CATTDLGEGYNEQFF. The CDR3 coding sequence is TGTGCCACCACAGACTTGGGGGAGGGTTACAATGAGCAGTTCTTC.

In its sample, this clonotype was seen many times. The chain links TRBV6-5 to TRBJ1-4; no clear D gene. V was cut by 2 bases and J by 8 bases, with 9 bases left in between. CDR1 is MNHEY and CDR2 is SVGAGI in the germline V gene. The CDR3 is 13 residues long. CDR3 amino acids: CASSYLMAEKLFF. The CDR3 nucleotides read TGTGCCAGCAGTTACCTTATGGCGGAAAAACTGTTTTTT.

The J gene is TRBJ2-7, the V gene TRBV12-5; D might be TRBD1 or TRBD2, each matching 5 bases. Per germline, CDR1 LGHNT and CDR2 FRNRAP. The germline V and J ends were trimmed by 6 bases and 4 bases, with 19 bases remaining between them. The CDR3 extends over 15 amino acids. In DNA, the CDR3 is TGTGCTAGTGGACCCGGGACCGCGGCAAGGTACGAGCAGTACTTC. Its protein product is CASGPGTAARYEQYF.

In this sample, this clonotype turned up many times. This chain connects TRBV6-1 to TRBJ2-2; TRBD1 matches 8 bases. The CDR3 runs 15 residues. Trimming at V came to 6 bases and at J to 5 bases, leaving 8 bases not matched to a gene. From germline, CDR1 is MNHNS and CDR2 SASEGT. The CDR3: CASRGQGLGTGELFF. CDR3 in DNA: TGTGCCAGCAGAGGACAGGGTTTGGGGACCGGGGAGCTGTTTTTT.

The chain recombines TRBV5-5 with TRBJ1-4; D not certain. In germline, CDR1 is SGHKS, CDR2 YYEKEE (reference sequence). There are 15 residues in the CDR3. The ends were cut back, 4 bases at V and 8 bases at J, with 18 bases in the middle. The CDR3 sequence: CASSLQWANGEKLFF. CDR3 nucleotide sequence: TGTGCCAGCAGCCTACAGTGGGCCAATGGGGAAAAACTGTTTTTT. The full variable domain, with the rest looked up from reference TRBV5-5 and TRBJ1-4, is DAGVTQSPTHLIKTRGQQVTLRCSPISGHKSVSWYQQVLGQGPQFIFQYYEKEERGRGNFPDRFSARQFPNYSSELNVNALLLGDSALYLCASSLQWANGEKLFFGSGTQLSVL.

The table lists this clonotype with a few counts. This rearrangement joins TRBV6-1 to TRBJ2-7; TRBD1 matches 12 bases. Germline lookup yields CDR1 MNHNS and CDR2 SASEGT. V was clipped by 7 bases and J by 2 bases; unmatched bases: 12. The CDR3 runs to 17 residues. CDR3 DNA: TGTGCCAGCAAGGGGACAGGGGGCAATAATAACACCTACGAGCAGTACTTC. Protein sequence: CASKGTGGNNNTYEQYF.

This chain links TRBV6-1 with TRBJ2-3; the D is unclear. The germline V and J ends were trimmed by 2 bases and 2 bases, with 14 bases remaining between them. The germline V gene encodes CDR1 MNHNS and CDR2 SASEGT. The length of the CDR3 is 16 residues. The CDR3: CASSERASRFTDTQYF. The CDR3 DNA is TGTGCCAGCAGTGAACGAGCTAGTCGATTCACAGATACGCAGTATTTT.

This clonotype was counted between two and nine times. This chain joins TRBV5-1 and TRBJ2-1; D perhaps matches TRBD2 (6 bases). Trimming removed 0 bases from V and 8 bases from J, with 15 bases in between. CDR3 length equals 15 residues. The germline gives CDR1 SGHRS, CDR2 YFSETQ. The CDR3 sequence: CASSLAAASVDEQFF. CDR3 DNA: TGCGCCAGCAGCTTGGCCGCTGCTAGCGTCGATGAGCAGTTCTTC.

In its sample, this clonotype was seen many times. CDR3 coding DNA: TGCAGTGCTCTCCCGAGGGCGCCAACCCAAGAGACCCAGTACTTC. Amino acid sequence: CSALPRAPTQETQYF. V is TRBV20-1 and J is TRBJ2-5, with D possibly being TRBD2 (5 bases). The CDR3 covers 15 residues. The V gene's germline CDR1 is DFQATT and CDR2 SNEGSKA (reference sequence). Trimming left V 5 bases short and J 1 base short, with 17 bases between.

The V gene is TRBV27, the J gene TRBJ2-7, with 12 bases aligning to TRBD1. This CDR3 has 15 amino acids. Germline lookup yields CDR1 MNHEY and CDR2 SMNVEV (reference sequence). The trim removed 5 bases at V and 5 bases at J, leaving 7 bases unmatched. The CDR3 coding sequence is TGTGCCAGCAGTCCCGGGACAGGGGGCATAAACGAGCAGTACTTC. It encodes CASSPGTGGINEQYF.

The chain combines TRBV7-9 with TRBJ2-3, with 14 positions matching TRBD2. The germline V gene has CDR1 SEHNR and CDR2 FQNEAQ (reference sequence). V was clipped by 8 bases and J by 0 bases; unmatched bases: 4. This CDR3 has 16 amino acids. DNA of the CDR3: TGTGCCAGCGGGACTAGCGGGAGTCTTAGCACAGATACGCAGTATTTT. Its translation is CASGTSGSLSTDTQYF.

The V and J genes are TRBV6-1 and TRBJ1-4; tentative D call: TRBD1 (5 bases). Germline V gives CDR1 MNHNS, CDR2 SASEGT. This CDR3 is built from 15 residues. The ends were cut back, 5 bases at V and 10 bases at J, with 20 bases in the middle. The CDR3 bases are TGTGCCAGCAGTCCTACGGGGGGGGGGGTCGGAAAACTGTTTTTT. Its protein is CASSPTGGGVGKLFF.

The CDR3 reads CASSLVLAVSSYNEQFF. The CDR3 nucleotides are TGTGCCAGCAGCTTAGTTCTAGCGGTAAGCTCCTACAATGAGCAGTTCTTC. V and J are TRBV7-8 and TRBJ2-1; 7 bases match TRBD2. Germline V gene lookup returns CDR1 SGHVS and CDR2 FQNEAQ. After removal of 1 base from V and 0 bases from J, the junction contained 6 bases not matched to a gene. This CDR3 is 17 amino acids long.

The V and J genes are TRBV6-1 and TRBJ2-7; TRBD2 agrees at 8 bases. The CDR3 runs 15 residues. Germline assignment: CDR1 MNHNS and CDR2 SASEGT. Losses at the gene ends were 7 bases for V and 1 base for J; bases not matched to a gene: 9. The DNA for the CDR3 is TGTGCCAGCAACACCGGGACTAGGGGATCCTACGAGCAGTACTTC. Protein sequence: CASNTGTRGSYEQYF.

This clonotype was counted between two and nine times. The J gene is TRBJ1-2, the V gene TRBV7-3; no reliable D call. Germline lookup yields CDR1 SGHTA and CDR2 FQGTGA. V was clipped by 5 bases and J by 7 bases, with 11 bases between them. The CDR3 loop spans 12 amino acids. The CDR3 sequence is CASSNQDGGYTF. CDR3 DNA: TGTGCCAGCAGCAATCAGGACGGTGGCTACACCTTC.